The 23 T cell receptor beta chains below all came from one sample that was sequenced in a study of T-cell memory formation after mild COVID-19. TCRdb passed the 5' RACE reads through MiXCR, listing each CDR3 protein once. The sample has around 500,000 distinct CDR3 sequences, over 15% seen once. Sequencing input: PBMCs or a T cell subset sorted from them (not recorded which). Receptors originate from an adult woman who had mild COVID-19 (a few samples of this study predate the infection). Cell type and time point are not known.

There are a few counts of this clonotype. The chain carries TRBV19 and TRBJ1-1; the D gene is possibly TRBD1 (5 bases). The CDR3 consists of 14 residues. Germline assignment: CDR1 LNHDA and CDR2 SQIVND (reference sequence). Trimming took off 5 bases at V and 6 bases at J, with 16 bases between the two ends. The CDR3 here is CASSPRRGESEAFF. The CDR3 DNA follows: TGTGCCAGTAGTCCGCGTAGGGGAGAGTCTGAAGCTTTCTTT.

This clonotype was observed a handful of times. This sequence joins TRBV24-1 and TRBJ2-3, with D possibly being TRBD2 (5 bases). The ends were cut back, 5 bases at V and 8 bases at J, with 7 bases in the middle. There are 11 residues in the CDR3. From germline, CDR1 is KGHDR and CDR2 SFDVKD. CDR3 region: CATSAAGTQYF. The CDR3, as DNA: TGTGCCACCAGTGCGGCGGGTACGCAGTATTTT.

Many counts were recorded for this clonotype. J is TRBJ2-2 and V is TRBV12-3 or TRBV12-4; D is unclear. Trimming cost V 5 bases and J 3 bases, with 4 bases left between them. This CDR3 has 12 amino acids. The CDR3 bases are TGTGCCAGCAGTCTACACACCGGGGAGCTGTTTTTT. Amino acids: CASSLHTGELFF.

This clonotype has only a few counts. This chain uses TRBV27 with TRBJ2-7; tentatively, D is TRBD2 (6 bases). The CDR3 totals 11 residues. V lost 7 bases and J 10 bases, leaving 14 bases between the germline ends. Germline values: CDR1 MNHEY, CDR2 SMNVEV (reference sequence). The DNA of the CDR3 is TGTGCCAGCAACTTAGGGCGGGAACAGTACTTC. This codes for CASNLGREQYF.

The CDR3 DNA is TGCGCCAGCAGCCAAGATCTACGGGCTTTCTTT. It specifies CASSQDLRAFF. This sequence joins TRBV4-1 and TRBJ1-1; D gene ambiguous. Germline-derived CDR1 and CDR2 are MGHRA and YSYEKL. V was pared by 0 bases and J by 11 bases, with 7 bases between. The CDR3 is 11 amino acids.

This clonotype was seen only a few times. CDR3 in amino acids: CASSQAASLAGEVNEQYF. Here the CDR3 DNA reads TGCGCCAGCAGCCAAGCTGCATCGCTAGCGGGAGAAGTGAACGAGCAGTACTTC. J is TRBJ2-7 and V is TRBV4-3, with TRBD2 matching 10 bases. V dropped 1 base and J dropped 5; count of bases not matched to a gene: 14. Germline CDR1 LGHNA, CDR2 YSLEER. CDR3 length: 18 amino acids.

The gene calls are TRBV24-1 and TRBJ2-3, with D possibly being TRBD1 (6 bases). Germline V lookup: CDR1 KGHDR, CDR2 SFDVKD. This CDR3 has 17 residues. The ends were cut back, 5 bases at V and 4 bases at J, with 21 bases in the middle. This CDR3 reads CATSGYETGTRPDTQYF. The CDR3 region has the DNA TGTGCCACCAGTGGATACGAGACAGGTACCCGGCCAGATACGCAGTATTTT.

This clonotype was picked up many times. J is TRBJ2-7 and V is TRBV5-4, with D possibly matching TRBD1 (6 bases). The V end was cut by 5 bases, the J end by 0 bases, with 12 bases between. The CDR3 totals 14 residues. The germline V gene encodes CDR1 SGHNT and CDR2 YYREEE (reference sequence). CDR3 sequence reads: CASSSGTSSYEQYF. For the CDR3, the DNA is TGTGCCAGCAGTTCCGGGACAAGCTCCTACGAGCAGTACTTC.

The chain links TRBV20-1 to TRBJ2-1; TRBD2 matches 7 bases. After removal of 1 base from V and 11 bases from J, the junction contained 8 bases not matched to a gene. Germline V gene sequence: CDR1 DFQATT, CDR2 SNEGSKA (reference sequence). The CDR3 is 13 residues long. The CDR3 nucleotides read TGCAGTGCTAGAGCGACTAGCTTGAATAAGCAGTTCTTC. Translated: CSARATSLNKQFF.

The V and J genes are TRBV5-1 and TRBJ2-5; D may be TRBD2 (5 bases). Germline V gene data show CDR1 as SGHRS and CDR2 as YFSETQ. V dropped 4 bases and J dropped 4 bases, with 14 bases sitting between them. The CDR3 length is 14 residues. The CDR3 protein is CASSPQGGPETQYF. As DNA, the CDR3 is TGCGCCAGCAGCCCGCAAGGAGGACCAGAGACCCAGTACTTC. Based on the CDR3 plus reference TRBV5-1 and TRBJ2-5, the full variable domain is KAGVTQTPRYLIKTRGQQVTLSCSPISGHRSVSWYQQTPGQGLQFLFEYFSETQRNKGNFPGRFSGRQFSNSRSEMNVSTLELGDSALYLCASSPQGGPETQYFGPGTRLLVL.

The chain employs TRBV7-6 and TRBJ2-3, with 9 bases matching TRBD2. CDR1 is SGHVS, CDR2 FNYEAQ, per germline. The CDR3 sequence is 18 residues long. V lost 5 bases to trimming and J lost 3 bases; unmatched junction nucleotides: 15. CDR3 sequence: CASSTIAGREGMTDTQYF. In nucleotides, the CDR3 is TGTGCCAGCAGCACAATAGCCGGGCGGGAGGGAATGACAGATACGCAGTATTTT.

This clonotype was seen more than once but under ten times. The V gene is TRBV29-1, the J gene TRBJ2-2, with 9 nucleotides matching TRBD2. The germline CDR1 and CDR2 sequences are SQVTM and ANQGSEA. There are 15 residues in the CDR3. V trimming: 4 bases; J trimming: 5 bases; junction bases outside the gene matches: 8. CDR3 loop: CSVALAGLHTGELFF. The CDR3 DNA sequence: TGCAGCGTTGCGCTAGCGGGGCTGCATACCGGGGAGCTGTTTTTT.

This chain uses TRBV19 with TRBJ2-2; D may be TRBD2 (6 bases). Germline CDR1 LNHDA, CDR2 SQIVND (reference sequence). This CDR3 comprises 14 residues. Between the trimmed V and J ends, which lost 6 bases and 4 bases, there was a span of 12 bases. CDR3 sequence: CASSGAGTTGELFF. DNA for the CDR3: TGTGCCAGTAGCGGAGCGGGCACCACCGGGGAGCTGTTTTTT.

The J gene is TRBJ2-3, the V gene TRBV25-1, with 7 bases that match TRBD2. The germline V gene encodes CDR1 MGHDK and CDR2 SYGVNS. The V segment lost 4 bases and the J segment 0 bases; nucleotides outside the gene matches: 19. This CDR3 is built from 20 residues. The CDR3 loop reads CASSGPGPSGISSSTDTQYF. The CDR3 region has the DNA TGTGCCAGCAGTGGCCCGGGGCCAAGCGGGATATCCTCTAGCACAGATACGCAGTATTTT.

The V call is TRBV9, the J call TRBJ2-6, with a tentative D call TRBD1 (6 bases). The length of the CDR3 is 17 residues. V dropped 3 bases and J dropped 0 bases, with 13 bases sitting between them. In germline, CDR1 is SGDLS, CDR2 YYNGEE. The CDR3 is CASSEGQEISGANVLTF. CDR3 nucleotide sequence: TGTGCCAGCAGCGAGGGACAAGAAATCTCTGGGGCCAACGTCCTGACTTTC.

This clonotype was seen a handful of times. The chain recombines TRBV6-2 or TRBV6-3 with TRBJ2-5; a possible D gene is TRBD2 (5 bases). CDR3 length: 17 amino acids. In germline, CDR1 is MNHEY, CDR2 SVGEGT. The ends were cut back, 6 bases at V and 3 bases at J, with 23 bases in the middle. The CDR3 coding sequence is TGTGCCAGCAGCCGGACTCGCTTTGGAGGACCCGAAGAGACCCAGTACTTC. It is translated as CASSRTRFGGPEETQYF.

This clonotype has just a few counts. The CDR3 spells CASSLSGFGQYYEQYF. The DNA for the CDR3 is TGTGCCAGCAGTTTATCCGGCTTCGGACAGTACTACGAGCAGTACTTC. The rearrangement uses TRBV27 and TRBJ2-7, with D possibly TRBD1 on 6 matching bases. The germline V and J ends were trimmed by 0 bases and 3 bases, with 15 bases remaining between them. The germline gives CDR1 MNHEY, CDR2 SMNVEV (reference sequence). This CDR3 comprises 16 residues.

The chain couples TRBV12-5 to TRBJ2-3; D could derive from TRBD1 or TRBD2 (5 bases each). Germline V gene lookup returns CDR1 LGHNT and CDR2 FRNRAP. Trimming left V 7 bases short and J 2 bases short, with 22 bases between. CDR3 length equals 17 residues. The CDR3 sequence is CASVSPKFRENTDTQYF. The CDR3 region has the DNA TGTGCTAGTGTGTCACCAAAATTCAGGGAGAACACAGATACGCAGTATTTT.

This clonotype occurred a few times. This chain connects TRBV29-1 to TRBJ2-7; TRBD2 matches at 9 bases. CDR3 length: 14 amino acids. Germline trimming cut 7 bases from V and 5 bases from J; bases unmatched to any gene: 12. Germline V gives CDR1 SQVTM, CDR2 ANQGSEA. CDR3 in amino acids: CSASPGLASHEQYF. In nucleotides, the CDR3 is TGCAGCGCCTCGCCGGGACTAGCTTCGCACGAGCAGTACTTC.

This clonotype was counted ten times or more. The CDR3 protein is CASSLRGARNQPQHF. For the CDR3, the DNA is TGTGCCAGCAGCTTACGGGGGGCGCGTAATCAGCCCCAGCATTTT. The gene calls are TRBV7-2 and TRBJ1-5; tentative D call: TRBD1 (6 bases). The V gene lost 2 bases and the J gene lost 4 bases, with 12 bases spanning the gap. The germline V gene has CDR1 SGHTA and CDR2 FQGNSA. This CDR3 comprises 15 residues.

This clonotype was counted a few times. An end of the junction does not agree with germline; a read error may underlie this. The chain uses TRBV30 and TRBJ2-1; 7 bases map to TRBD1. This CDR3 has 15 amino acids. Germline lookup yields CDR1 GTSNPN and CDR2 SVGIG (reference sequence). DNA for the CDR3: TGTGCCTGGAGTGTAGGACAGGTCTCCAACAATGAGCAGTTCTTC. Its protein product is CAWSVGQVSNNEQFF.

This clonotype showed up just a few times. V is TRBV2 and J is TRBJ2-7; 12 bases agree with TRBD2. V dropped 4 bases and J dropped 0; count of bases not matched to a gene: 7. CDR3 length equals 17 residues. Germline values: CDR1 SNHLY, CDR2 FYNNEI. CDR3 residues: CASSGAGLAGYSYEQYF. The CDR3 DNA is TGTGCCAGCAGTGGGGCGGGACTAGCGGGCTACTCCTACGAGCAGTACTTC.

This clonotype was detected only a few times. The chain carries TRBV10-2 and TRBJ2-7, with TRBD2 matching 10 bases. Germline CDR1 and CDR2: WSHSY and SAAADI. V was pared by 0 bases and J by 1 base, with 15 bases of the junction left unmatched. The CDR3 sequence is 20 residues long. The CDR3 sequence: CASSESELIAGGHPSYEQYF. CDR3 nucleotide sequence: TGCGCCAGCAGTGAGTCTGAGTTGATAGCGGGAGGCCACCCTTCCTACGAGCAGTACTTC.